This entry is about one T cell receptor (beta chain). The sample originates from a study of shared T cell receptors in the human thymus. The method was immunoSEQ multiplex PCR; TCRdb's version includes in-frame clones alone and lacks a portion of them. The repertoire consists of 600,000 to 900,000 clones, with roughly 85% occurring once and the leading ten covering roughly 0.01%. This CDR3 spans 13 amino acids. The V end was cut by 4 bases, the J end by 5 bases, with 12 bases between. Germline V lookup: CDR1 MGHRA, CDR2 YSYEKL. These data also formed part of another study, on human thymus T cells. From that report: Thymic and blood repertoires seemed to favor certain V and J genes.

The TCR comes from a girl less than two years old with a congenital heart defect. This chain links TRBV4-1 with TRBJ2-7; D is uncertain. Sequenced: thymocytes. The CDR3 coding sequence is TGCGCCAGCAGCCCCGATCGGGTCAACGAGCAGTACTTC. Translation: CASSPDRVNEQYF.